This T cell receptor (beta chain) was recovered during a study of cytomegalovirus exposure and HLA in healthy donors (dated by TCRdb to about 2017). For the wider study: An earlier analysis of some 500 of the donors reported about 290 Gb of sequence data and more than 90 million unique TCR beta sequences from 150 million to 200 million T cells. An early release that covered fewer than 750 HLA-typed donors contained around 330 gigabases of sequencing data and tens of millions of unique TCR sequences. Of the roughly 400 genotyped donors, approximately 83% fell in the genetic ancestry cluster associated with self-reported Caucasian donors. The aim of the study was to test whether cataloging public T cell receptors could identify signatures of past pathogen exposure. Using immunosequencing, the study profiled T cell repertoires from 550 to 750 subjects and related those repertoires to cytomegalovirus serostatus. Besides the first cohort of roughly 700 subjects, a separate validation cohort made up of over a hundred different subjects was used. The study combined high-throughput TCR immunosequencing, statistical association of individual TCRs with disease status, and machine learning to predict cytomegalovirus infection status. In a later analysis, previously published TCR beta repertoires from about 670 donors were re-analyzed and high-resolution HLA genotyping was added so that TCR occurrence patterns could be studied. Rather than using new phenotypic data, the later analysis identified candidate immune exposures from TCR beta sequences and from how often those sequences occurred across donors. In an earlier analysis of about 590 of the donors, high-throughput TCR beta sequencing was used to judge whether each TCR beta V gene segment behaved as functional or pseudogenic. Donor age, sex, ethnicity and CMV serostatus were collected together with the repertoire data. In a later genetic analysis, genome-wide SNP genotypes for about 55% of the roughly 670 donors were used, and that subset was treated as a discovery cohort. Every discovery cohort repertoire had been produced on one sequencing platform. Class I and class II HLA loci were covered by the typing at four-digit resolution. Typing coverage varied by locus: roughly 629-640 donors for A, B, C, DRB1 and DQB1; 522 for DQA1; around 570 for DPA1; under 490 for DPB1. Because of strong linkage in the cohort, five DR-DQ haplotypes were treated as single units for association and clustering. On average, roughly 240,000 unique TCR beta nucleotide sequences were sequenced per donor among 398 genotyped donors of the cohort, with roughly 20% of those sequences being non-productive. What the authors observed across the whole study: A later genetic analysis associated a missense DCLRE1C variant with V-gene and J-gene trimming of TCR beta chains, and an independent cohort replicated the association. Presence/absence analyses assumed roughly uniform sequencing depth across donors, an assumption that may not hold. Correlated functional status among segregating V segments might be attributable to linkage disequilibrium, but an unknown experimental factor could not be ruled out. A later genetic analysis reported fewer N-insertions in productive TCRs among donors in an Asian-associated ancestry cluster than the approximately 670-donor mean. The study listed 150 to 200 TCR beta chains as associated with cytomegalovirus. In a later analysis, most CMV-associated TCR beta chains were found to appear HLA-restricted, with HLA associations seemingly driven largely by CMV exposure. A further reported finding was that TCR beta sequences accurately predicted the HLA-A and HLA-B alleles for most subjects in the first cohort. The cohort was sequenced for TCR beta chains only, and without alpha or paired-chain data the features that could be detected were limited. A group of highly shared sequence variants was considered likely to be a technical artifact of the sequencing pipeline. Several of the top co-occurrence clusters appeared to be linked to parvovirus B19, influenza, CMV and Epstein-Barr virus, according to a later analysis. Across donors, most TCR sequences were observed very rarely, whereas some public TCRs were present in many individuals. A later analysis found that TCR association rates varied across HLA loci, with DRB1 alleles showing the most associated TCRs and HLA-C alleles the fewest. In a later analysis, some 18,000 TCR beta sequences were associated with specific HLA alleles at a false discovery rate of 0.05. Some IMGT-functional V segments, including TRBV6-2 and TRBV6-3, could not be distinguished by the 87-base-pair reads and were therefore excluded. In a later analysis, HLA-associated TCR beta chains were found to be more clonally expanded and to have lower generation probabilities than equally common non-associated chains. HLA typing was unavailable for some donors at each locus, so association tests used only the typed subset. Broadly in line with IMGT annotations, most TCR beta V segments showed up in productive rearrangements about 87% or about 30% of the time in an earlier analysis of approximately 640 of the donors. The authors suggested that the approach could potentially be extended to other disease states and immunological phenotypes. For the cohort, immune exposure information was limited to CMV serostatus. In both the original and validation cohorts, the classifier was reported to diagnose cytomegalovirus status with high specificity and sensitivity. Strong co-occurrence of HLA alleles, especially DR and DQ, made assigning TCR associations to individual alleles difficult. Over 15 rarely observed V segments, including chromosome 9 orphons, were excluded from the earlier analysis of a few hundred of the donors because counts were too low. Three of the identified cytomegalovirus-associated TCR beta chains were confirmed in vitro to be specific for cytomegalovirus antigens.

In total, fewer than 750 healthy bone marrow donors made up the cohort. Cohort members were all nominally healthy when sampled, although unrecorded immune exposures were likely present. The donor tested CMV seropositive, placing the donor among the approximately 290 seropositive members of the cohort. Each donor provided a peripheral blood sample, and peripheral blood mononuclear cells were used for TCR beta sequencing. The Qiagen DNeasy Blood Extraction Kit was used to extract genomic DNA from the blood cell samples. The cysteine opens and the phenylalanine closes a CDR3 of 14 amino acids. The DNA shown is the 42-base CDR3, in frame from base 1. V gives up 10 bases and J gives up 5 bases, and the segment between their germline ends measures 17 bases. The germline V gene (reference sequence) yields MNHEY for CDR1 and SMNVEV for CDR2. Comment on this clone: Its antigen is still unknown. No clone much larger than this one lies a single base away; base qualities are absent.

Library preparation was by the immunoSEQ multiplex PCR assay. For the multiplex PCR, a mixture combining 60 forward primers for TCR Vbeta segments and 13 reverse primers for TCR Jbeta segments was used. A multiplex PCR assay on genomic DNA amplified the CDR3 region of rearranged TCR beta genes. The amplified TCR beta libraries were sequenced on the Illumina HiSeq System as 87-base-pair reads. The paper's processing steps were these. A later analysis tallied 75 million to 85 million unique TCR beta chains across the 700 or so repertoires, and 10 million to 11 million of those chains were shared by two or more donors. To remove PCR and sequencing errors, raw reads were error-corrected and collapsed into unique sequences using a nearest-neighbor algorithm that merged closely related sequences. Alignment of CDR3 sequences to IMGT reference sequences was used to assign V, D and J gene segments. For a sequence to be retained, a match of at least six nucleotides was required to both a V gene segment and a J gene segment. A rearrangement was called productive if the CDR3 had no stop codons and remained in frame with V and J, and every other rearrangement was called non-productive. Following IMGT convention, CDR3 was defined as the stretch from the second conserved V-encoded cysteine to the conserved J-encoded phenylalanine. The earlier analysis of about 530 of the donors excluded any sequence lacking an unambiguous match to a single V gene segment. An earlier analysis of around 600 of the donors classified V segments as functional when productive rearrangements were above 56.7% and as segregating when the standard deviation between donors was above 5%. A statistical classification framework was built for diagnosing cytomegalovirus status from the catalog of TCR beta chain sequences. In a later analysis, V and J genes were assigned by comparing TCR nucleotide sequences against IMGT/GENE-DB human TR gene sequences. The TCRdist pipeline was used in a later analysis to assign CDR3 sequences and most-parsimonious VDJ recombination scenarios. In a later analysis, each TCR beta chain was defined by its CDR3 amino acid sequence together with its V-gene family, and reads without a unique V-gene family were excluded. As a way to deal with suspected cross-contamination and a sequencing artifact, a later analysis dropped approximately 570 nucleotide sequences that were highly shared and had low generation probability. In a later analysis, a clonal expansion index was calculated for each public chain from normalized within-repertoire ranks of inferred template counts. A later analysis computed generation probabilities with a VDJ recombination model fitted to out-of-frame rearrangements, and checked the results against IGoR. In a later analysis, hypergeometric tests were used to score TCR-TCR, TCR-HLA and TCR-CMV co-occurrence, with a repertoire-size bias correction applied to TCR pairs. In a later analysis, false discovery rates were estimated by permuting HLA or CMV assignments 20 times. In a later analysis, co-occurring TCRs were grouped using DBSCAN, and TCRdist sequence similarity was added for clustering within HLA-allele-positive subsets. Co-occurrence clustering excluded repertoires with fewer than 30,000 or more than 120,000 public chains, plus five with anomalous nucleotide sharing. Here the immuneACCESS table is served through TCRdb, limited to in-frame sequences with V and J called. Missing clones are a known gap in these copies; in checked studies unresolved V genes cover under half, and the rest lacks a known reason. V, J and clone size are those of that table, while D and trimming were read from the DNA. This sample holds approximately 100,000 clones; roughly 85% were observed only once. Of the sample, 7.4% falls within the top ten clones.

The sequence is built from TRBV27 and TRBJ2-2, and perhaps TRBD2 as D gene, on 6 matching bases. The receptor comes from a middle-aged man in good health and CMV-seropositive. Material for sequencing was PBMCs. The base sequence is TGTGCCACCCTCCCGGGGGTTGGGACCGGGGAGCTGTTTTTT. The encoded protein is CATLPGVGTGELFF.